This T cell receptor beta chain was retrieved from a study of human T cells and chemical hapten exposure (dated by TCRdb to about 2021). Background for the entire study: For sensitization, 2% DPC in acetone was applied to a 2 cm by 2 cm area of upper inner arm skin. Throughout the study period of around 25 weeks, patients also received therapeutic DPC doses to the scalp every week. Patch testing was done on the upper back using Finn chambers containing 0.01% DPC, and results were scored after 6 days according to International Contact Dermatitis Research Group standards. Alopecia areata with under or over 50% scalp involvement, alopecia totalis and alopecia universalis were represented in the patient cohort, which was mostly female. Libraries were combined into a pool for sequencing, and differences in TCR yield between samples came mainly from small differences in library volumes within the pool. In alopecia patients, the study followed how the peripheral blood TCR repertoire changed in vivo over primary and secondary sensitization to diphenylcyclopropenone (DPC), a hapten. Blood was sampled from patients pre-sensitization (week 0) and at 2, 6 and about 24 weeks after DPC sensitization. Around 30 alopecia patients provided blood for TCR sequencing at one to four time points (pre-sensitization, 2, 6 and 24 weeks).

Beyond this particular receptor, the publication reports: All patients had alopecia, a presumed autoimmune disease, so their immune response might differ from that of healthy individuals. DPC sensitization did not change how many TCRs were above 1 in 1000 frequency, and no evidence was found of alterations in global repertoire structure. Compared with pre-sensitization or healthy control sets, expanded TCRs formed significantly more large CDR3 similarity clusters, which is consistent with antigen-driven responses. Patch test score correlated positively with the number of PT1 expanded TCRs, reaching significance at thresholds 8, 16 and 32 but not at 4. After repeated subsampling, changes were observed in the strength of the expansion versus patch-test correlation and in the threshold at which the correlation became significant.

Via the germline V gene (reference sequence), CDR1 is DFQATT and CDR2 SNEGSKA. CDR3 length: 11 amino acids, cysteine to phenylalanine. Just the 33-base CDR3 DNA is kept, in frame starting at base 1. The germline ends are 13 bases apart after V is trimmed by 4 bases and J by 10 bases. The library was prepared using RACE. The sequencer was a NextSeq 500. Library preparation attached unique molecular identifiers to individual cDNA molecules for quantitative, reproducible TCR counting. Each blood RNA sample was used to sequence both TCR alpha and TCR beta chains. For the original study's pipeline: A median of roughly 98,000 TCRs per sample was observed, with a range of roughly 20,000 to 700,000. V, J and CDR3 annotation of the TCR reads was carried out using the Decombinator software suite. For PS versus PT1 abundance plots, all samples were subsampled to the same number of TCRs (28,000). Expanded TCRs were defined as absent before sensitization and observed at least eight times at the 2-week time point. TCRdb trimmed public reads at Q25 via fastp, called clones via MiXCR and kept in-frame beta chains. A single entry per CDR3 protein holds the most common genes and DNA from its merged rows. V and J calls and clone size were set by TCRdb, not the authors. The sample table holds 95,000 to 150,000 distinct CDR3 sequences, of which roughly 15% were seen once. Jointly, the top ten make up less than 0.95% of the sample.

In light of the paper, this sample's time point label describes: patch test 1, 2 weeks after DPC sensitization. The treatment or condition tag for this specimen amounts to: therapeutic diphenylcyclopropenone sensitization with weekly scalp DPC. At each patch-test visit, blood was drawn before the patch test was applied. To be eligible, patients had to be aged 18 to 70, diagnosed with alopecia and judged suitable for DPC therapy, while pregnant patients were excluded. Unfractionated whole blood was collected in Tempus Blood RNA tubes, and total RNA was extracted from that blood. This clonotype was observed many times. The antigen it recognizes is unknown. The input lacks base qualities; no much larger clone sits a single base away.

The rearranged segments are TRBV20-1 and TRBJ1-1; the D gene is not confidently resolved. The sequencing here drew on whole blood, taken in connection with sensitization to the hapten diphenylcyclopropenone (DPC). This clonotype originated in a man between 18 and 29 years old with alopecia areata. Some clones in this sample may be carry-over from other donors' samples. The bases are TGCAGTGCTACTGATACAAGAGGAGCTTTCTTT. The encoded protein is CSATDTRGAFF.